This T cell receptor (beta chain) was captured by sequencing in a study of shared clonotypes between healthy human individuals. Broader study findings: The represented genetic and exposure-history diversity was limited by the small number of donors.

As concerns this clone: Its antigen is currently unknown.

The method was immunoSEQ multiplex PCR; TCRdb's version includes in-frame clones alone and lacks a portion of them. Here the sample spans about 2 million clones, about 95% being singletons. CD45RO-negative CD8 cells positively selected for CCR7 made up the naive population, which excluded terminally differentiated effector memory CD45RA+ cells. Recent vaccinations or acute infections were absent in the healthy HIV-negative adult donors. V was cut by 2 bases and J by 6 bases, with 22 bases left in between. This CDR3 is 17 amino acids long. Germline V CDR1 and CDR2: SGHKS, YYEKEE (reference sequence). The receptor's source is a young man in good health. The sequencing input was naive CD8+ T cells sorted from blood. The chain employs TRBV5-5 and TRBJ2-3, with a possible D match to TRBD2 (7 bases). CDR3 sequence: CASSFPPTSDQGDTQYF. In DNA, the CDR3 is TGTGCCAGCAGCTTTCCCCCTACTAGCGATCAGGGGGATACGCAGTATTTT.